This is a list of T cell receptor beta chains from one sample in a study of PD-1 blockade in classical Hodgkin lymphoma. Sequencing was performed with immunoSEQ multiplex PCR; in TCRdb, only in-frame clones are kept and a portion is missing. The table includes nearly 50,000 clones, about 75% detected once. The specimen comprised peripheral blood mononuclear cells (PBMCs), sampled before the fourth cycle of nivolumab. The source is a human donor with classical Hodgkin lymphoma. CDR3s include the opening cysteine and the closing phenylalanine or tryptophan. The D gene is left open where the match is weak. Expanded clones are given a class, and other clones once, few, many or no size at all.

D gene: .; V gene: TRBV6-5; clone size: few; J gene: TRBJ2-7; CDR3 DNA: TGTGCCAGCAGTTACTCGTCAGGGGCAGGCTACGAGCAGTACTTC; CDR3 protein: CASSYSSGAGYEQYF
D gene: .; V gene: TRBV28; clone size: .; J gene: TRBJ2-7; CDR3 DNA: TGTGCCAGCAGTGCCCATAGCAGTTTCCACTACGAGCAGTACTTC; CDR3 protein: CASSAHSSFHYEQYF
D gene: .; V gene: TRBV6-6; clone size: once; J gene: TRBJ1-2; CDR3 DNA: TGTGCCAGCAGTTACTCGCCAGGGGTTATGAGCTACACCTTC; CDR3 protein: CASSYSPGVMSYTF
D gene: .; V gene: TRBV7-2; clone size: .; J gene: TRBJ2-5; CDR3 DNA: TGTGCCAGCAGCCGGCGGGGAGAGACCCAGTACTTC; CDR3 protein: CASSRRGETQYF
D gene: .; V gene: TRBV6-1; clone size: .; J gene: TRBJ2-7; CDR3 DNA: TGTGCCAGCAGTGAACTATACGAGCAGTACTTC; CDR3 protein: CASSELYEQYF
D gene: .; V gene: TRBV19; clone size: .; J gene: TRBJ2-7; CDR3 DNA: TGTGCCAGCCAGGACGGCTACGAGCAGTACTTC; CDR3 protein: CASQDGYEQYF
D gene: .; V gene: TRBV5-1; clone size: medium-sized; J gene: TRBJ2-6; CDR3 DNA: TGCGCCAGCAGCCCGGGTACCTCTGGGGCCAACGTCCTGACTTTC; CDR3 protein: CASSPGTSGANVLTF
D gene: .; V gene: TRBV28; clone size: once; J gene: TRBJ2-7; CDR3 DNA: TGTGCCAGCAGTTTTGCGGCACTCTCCTACGAGCAGTACTTC; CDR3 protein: CASSFAALSYEQYF
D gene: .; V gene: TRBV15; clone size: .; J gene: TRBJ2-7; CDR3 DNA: TGTGCCACCAGCAGAGAACGCGGGAATCTCGGGGAGCAGTACTTC; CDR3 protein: CATSRERGNLGEQYF
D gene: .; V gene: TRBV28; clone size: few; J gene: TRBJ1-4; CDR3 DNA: TGTGCCAGCAGGCGACAGGTTAATGAAAAACTGTTTTTT; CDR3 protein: CASRRQVNEKLFF